This TCR beta chain is drawn from a study of blood T cell repertoires in COVID-19 (TCRdb year 2020). Study-wide context: The collaborator samples originated in the United States, Italy and Spain and spanned the acute and convalescent phases of COVID-19. The prospective study material was composed of cDNA or gDNA derived from T cells, B-cell-depleted T cells, or PBMCs. Subjects who had been exposed to COVID-19, were actively infected with it, or had recovered from it provided the deeply sampled blood TCRbeta repertoires that made up the dataset. A freely available public database, intended as a resource for researchers studying the immune response to SARS-CoV-2, is where the repertoires were released. Samples were obtained from the ongoing ImmuneRACE study (first 160 participants) and from roughly 1,300 subjects provided by 6 global collaborators. The sample metadata nearly always contained a de-identified subject ID, COVID-19 status, age in years and sex. Where available, HLA class I and class II types were obtained from metadata supplied by the sample provider rather than from assay-based typing. Results the study describes overall, beyond this receptor: Clinical and demographic metadata were provided uncurated, with the amount varying by source and participant.

Each collaborating institution followed its own protocols to collect whole blood in K2EDTA tubes. For TCRbeta analysis, collaborators shipped samples in one of three forms: frozen whole blood, isolated PBMCs, or DNA extracted from either of those sample types. Including cysteine and phenylalanine, the CDR3 has 14 amino acids. CDR3 DNA only is kept here, 42 bases in frame from base 1. V lost 2 bases and J lost 7 bases; the stretch between them is 9 bases long. Via the germline V gene, CDR1 is MDHEN and CDR2 SYDVKM. TCRbeta CDR3 regions were amplified from genomic DNA using the immunoSEQ Assay, a bias-controlled multiplex PCR. Per the source publication's procedure: Nucleated cell counts per sample were estimated from amplification of reference gene primers within the assay. To quantify the absolute abundance of each unique TCRbeta CDR3 rearrangement, sequence reads were collapsed and filtered. Productive Simpson clonality was computed per sample as the square root of Simpson's diversity index over productive rearrangements. TCRdb carries this immuneACCESS record with in-frame sequences only. Its versions omit some clonotypes, under half of them owing to an unresolved V gene in the studies checked, with the rest unexplained. That table supplies the V and J calls and clone size; D and trimming were determined from the DNA. The sample profile shows around 80,000 clones; 84% of them were found once. Of the sample, around 13% falls within the top ten clones.

This clone turned up a few times. The antigen it binds to is not known. No quality values exist for individual bases; no much larger clone is one base distant. The sample has other DNA sequences that encode this CDR3 too. The chain is assembled from TRBV28 and TRBJ1-6; the D gene assignment is ambiguous. The sequencing input was peripheral blood. This TCR derives from a human donor in a cohort sampled during active COVID-19. In nucleotide form, the sequence is TGTGCCAGCAGTTTAGTTACAGCCAATTCACCCCTCCACTTT. Its protein is CASSLVTANSPLHF. The full variable domain, with segments outside the CDR3 supplied by the reference TRBV28 and TRBJ1-6 proteins, appears as DVKVTQSSRYLVKRTGEKVFLECVQDMDHENMFWYRQDPGLGLRLIYFSYDVKMKEKGDIPEGYSVSREKKERFSLILESASTNQTSMYLCASSLVTANSPLHFGNGTRLTVT.